The 24 T cell receptor beta chains listed next were all sequenced from one sample in a study of T cells after yellow fever vaccination. TCRdb re-derived calls from the 5' RACE reads in MiXCR, one entry per CDR3 protein. This table has roughly 140,000 distinct CDR3 sequences, 7.7% appearing once. Specimen: CD4+ T cells sorted from PBMCs, collected 5 days after the yellow fever booster vaccination. Source of these receptors: a man younger than 40 who received the YFV17D yellow fever vaccine.

This clonotype was detected many times. This chain links TRBV5-1 with TRBJ2-7, with 10 bases lining up with TRBD2. The CDR3 contains 16 residues. The junction had 8 bases not matched to a gene; V was cut back by 3 bases and J by 2 bases. Germline V lookup: CDR1 SGHRS, CDR2 YFSETQ. The CDR3 DNA reads TGCGCCAGCAGCTCAGCTAGCGGGAGAAGGACCTACGAGCAGTACTTC. Its translation is CASSSASGRRTYEQYF.

This clonotype was observed at least ten times. The rearrangement joins TRBV20-1 to TRBJ2-5; tentatively, D is TRBD1 (5 bases). CDR3 size: 12 residues. V was shortened by 3 bases and J by 3 bases, with 8 bases between the two germline ends. Germline CDR1 reads DFQATT; CDR2 reads SNEGSKA (reference sequence). The CDR3 nucleotides read TGCAGTGCTAGTTTAGGGGAAGAGACCCAGTACTTC. Translation: CSASLGEETQYF.

This clonotype was picked up many times. The chain couples TRBV7-8 to TRBJ2-1, with 12 nucleotides matching TRBD2. Looked up from germline, CDR1 is SGHVS and CDR2 is FQNEAQ. The CDR3 sequence is 15 residues long. V gave up 3 bases and J gave up 9 bases; unmatched junction bases: 6. CDR3 sequence (DNA): TGTGCCAGCAGCTTGTCTAGCGGGAGGGCCGGTGAGCAGTTCTTC. Amino acid sequence: CASSLSSGRAGEQFF. Full variable domain (rest looked up from reference TRBV7-8 and TRBJ2-1): GAGVSQSPRYKVAKRGQDVALRCDPISGHVSLFWYQQALGQGPEFLTYFQNEAQLDKSGLPSDRFFAERPEGSVSTLKIQRTQQEDSAVYLCASSLSSGRAGEQFFGPGTRLTVL.

This clonotype was seen repeatedly, ten times or more. The chain recombines TRBV12-3 or TRBV12-4 with TRBJ1-2; D might be TRBD1 (5 bases). The CDR3 runs to 12 residues. Deletions cut 6 bases from V and 8 bases from J, with 13 bases between. As DNA, the CDR3 is TGTGCCAGCAGGGGGGATTCCCTGGGCTACACCTTC. This translates into CASRGDSLGYTF.

This clonotype was seen a few times. The J gene is TRBJ1-1, the V gene TRBV20-1; 8 bases are a match to TRBD1. The CDR3 sequence is 10 residues long. V lost 6 bases and J lost 11; bases outside the gene matches: 5. The germline gives CDR1 DFQATT, CDR2 SNEGSKA (reference sequence). CDR3 nucleotide sequence: TGCAGTGCCAACAGGGACAGGGCTTTCTTT. Encoded protein: CSANRDRAFF.

This clonotype has a count of ten or more. The chain recombines TRBV10-2 with TRBJ2-2; 12 nucleotides match TRBD1. After removal of 11 bases from V and 8 bases from J, the junction contained 6 bases not matched to a gene. The CDR3 has 13 amino acids. Germline V CDR1 and CDR2: WSHSY, SAAADI. CDR3 bases: TGCGCCGTGGGGACAGGGGGCCTGGGGGAGCTGTTTTTT. Amino acid sequence: CAVGTGGLGELFF.

This clonotype was found many times. The chain uses TRBV18 and TRBJ2-5; no firm D call. This CDR3 is 14 amino acids long. The V gene's germline CDR1 is KGHSH and CDR2 LQKENI. Trimming took 2 bases from V and 1 from J, leaving 8 bases between them. CDR3 coding DNA: TGTGCCAGCTCACCATTGGCAGCCCAAGAGACCCAGTACTTC. Amino acid sequence: CASSPLAAQETQYF.

This clonotype was seen at least ten times. This chain links TRBV10-3 with TRBJ2-2, with a tentative D call TRBD1 (5 bases). The germline V gene encodes CDR1 ENHRY and CDR2 SYGVKD. This CDR3 spans 14 amino acids. The V end was cut by 6 bases, the J end by 2 bases, with 10 bases between. In DNA form, the CDR3 reads TGTGCCATCAGCATGACAGATAACACCGGGGAGCTGTTTTTT. It yields the protein CAISMTDNTGELFF.

As concerns this clonotype: This may stem from a read error, because a much larger clone lies one nucleotide away. J is TRBJ2-7 and V is TRBV25-1; 14 nucleotides align to TRBD2. The germline CDR1 and CDR2 sequences are MGHDK and SYGVNS. The V segment lost 3 bases and the J segment 6 bases; nucleotides outside the gene matches: 10. The CDR3 runs to 17 residues. The CDR3, as DNA: TGTGCCAGCAGTGAGCCTAGACTAGCGGGAGGGAGGACCGAGCAGTACTTC. It codes for CASSEPRLAGGRTEQYF.

This clonotype was observed once. This chain connects TRBV30 to TRBJ2-7, with D perhaps matching TRBD1 (6 bases). Trimming stripped 3 bases from V and 0 bases from J, with 12 bases between. Germline assignment: CDR1 GTSNPN and CDR2 SVGIG (reference sequence). The CDR3 covers 14 residues. CDR3 DNA: TGTGCCTGGAGATACACAGGGTTCTCCTACGAGCAGTACTTC. This encodes CAWRYTGFSYEQYF.

The chain uses TRBV7-2 and TRBJ1-2; 8 bases agree with TRBD1. The CDR3 is 15 residues long. The trim removed 4 bases at V and 0 bases at J, leaving 4 bases unmatched. CDR1 is SGHTA, CDR2 FQGNSA, per germline. CDR3 coding DNA: TGTGCCAGCAGCTCCCCAGGGGGCGCTAACTATGGCTACACCTTC. This encodes CASSSPGGANYGYTF.

The table lists this clonotype with many counts. CDR3 DNA sequence: TGCAGCGTCACTAGCGGTTCCTACGAGCAGTACTTC. Residues: CSVTSGSYEQYF. V gene TRBV29-1 combines with J gene TRBJ2-7; the match to TRBD2 covers 8 bases. CDR1 is SQVTM and CDR2 is ANQGSEA in the germline V gene. The CDR3 sequence is 12 residues long. Trimming at V came to 6 bases and at J to 1 base, leaving 2 bases not matched to a gene.

This clonotype was detected ten times or more. The rearrangement links TRBV20-1 to TRBJ2-1; D perhaps matches TRBD2 (7 bases). With 3 bases removed from V and 6 bases from J, the gap between germline ends came to 21 bases. CDR3 length: 16 residues. CDR1 DFQATT and CDR2 SNEGSKA come from the germline V gene (reference sequence). The CDR3, as DNA: TGCAGTGCTAGCCGCCACGGGGGGCTCGGGGGCAATGAGCAGTTCTTC. This gives the protein CSASRHGGLGGNEQFF.

This clonotype was recorded many times. The V gene is TRBV6-2 or TRBV6-3, the J gene TRBJ2-5, with 14 bases identical to TRBD2. Per the germline V gene, CDR1 is MNHEY and CDR2 is SVGEGT. This CDR3 region has 15 residues. J gave up 4 bases and V 6 bases, and 4 bases lay outside the gene matches. CDR3 bases: TGTGCCAGCAGAGAAGGACTAGCGGGAGGAGAGACCCAGTACTTC. Amino acid sequence: CASREGLAGGETQYF.

This clonotype was seen many times. The gene calls are TRBV10-3 and TRBJ2-3, with 14 bases aligning to TRBD2. The ends lost 4 bases at V and 6 bases at J; junction bases unmatched: 3. Germline CDR1 ENHRY, CDR2 SYGVKD. The CDR3 extends over 15 amino acids. The chain's CDR3 is CAISGGTSGSDTQYF. As DNA, the CDR3 is TGTGCCATCAGTGGTGGGACTAGCGGGAGTGATACGCAGTATTTT.

This clonotype was picked up a small number of times. This rearrangement joins TRBV11-1 to TRBJ2-7; possible D gene TRBD1, 6 bases. Germline loops: CDR1 SGHAT, CDR2 FQDESV (reference sequence). The CDR3 length is 14 residues. With 7 bases removed from V and 6 bases from J, the gap between germline ends came to 19 bases. For the CDR3, the DNA is TGTGCCAGCAAGGGGGACACCCTGCAGGGCGAGCAGTACTTC. Amino acid sequence: CASKGDTLQGEQYF.

Ten or more counts support this clonotype. This chain joins TRBV5-1 and TRBJ2-5; TRBD2 matches 11 bases. From germline, CDR1 is SGHRS and CDR2 YFSETQ. The CDR3 sequence is 15 residues long. V lost 4 bases to trimming and J lost 8 bases; unmatched junction nucleotides: 10. The CDR3 nucleotides are TGCGCCAGCAGCACCGGGACTAGCGGAGGAAGAACCCAGTACTTC. Protein sequence: CASSTGTSGGRTQYF.

This clonotype was counted at least ten times. The chain combines TRBV5-1 with TRBJ2-7; TRBD1 matches at 7 bases. The V and J ends lost 4 bases and 3 bases, in that order; junction bases with no gene match: 10. The CDR3 is made up of 15 amino acids. Germline CDR1 and CDR2: SGHRS and YFSETQ. The CDR3 sequence is CASSPTGNGGYEQYF. In DNA, the CDR3 is TGCGCCAGCAGCCCGACAGGGAACGGAGGCTACGAGCAGTACTTC.

This clonotype turned up a few times. The chain carries TRBV5-4 and TRBJ2-2, with 7 bases matching TRBD1. The CDR3 loop spans 15 amino acids. Germline lookup yields CDR1 SGHNT and CDR2 YYREEE (reference sequence). With V trimmed by 4 bases and J by 1 base, 4 bases remained unmatched. In DNA, the CDR3 is TGTGCCAGCAGCGCTTGGACAGGGAACACCGGGGAGCTGTTTTTT. Translated: CASSAWTGNTGELFF.

This clonotype was seen many times. The chain links TRBV7-2 to TRBJ2-1; D is perhaps TRBD2 (5 bases). V was trimmed by 6 bases and J by 4 bases, leaving 10 bases between them. The CDR3 totals 13 residues. CDR1 and CDR2 from the germline V gene are SGHTA and FQGNSA. The CDR3 protein is CASSRGVYNEQFF. DNA for the CDR3: TGTGCCAGCAGTCGGGGAGTGTACAATGAGCAGTTCTTC.

This clonotype was seen ten or more times. V is TRBV3-1 and J is TRBJ2-7; the D gene is possibly TRBD1 (5 bases). Trimming removed 0 bases at V and 4 bases at J, with 10 bases between. The CDR3 runs 14 residues. The germline V gene has CDR1 LGHDT and CDR2 YNNKEL (reference sequence). CDR3 in DNA: TGTGCCAGCAGCCAAGATAGGCGGACATACGAGCAGTACTTC. This codes for CASSQDRRTYEQYF.

Many counts were recorded for this clonotype. This chain links TRBV25-1 with TRBJ2-5; possible D gene TRBD2, 6 bases. Trimming took 5 bases from V and 2 from J, leaving 12 bases between them. This CDR3 spans 14 amino acids. The germline gives CDR1 MGHDK, CDR2 SYGVNS. The CDR3 loop reads CASSFGGNQETQYF. The CDR3 nucleotides are TGTGCCAGCAGTTTCGGAGGGAATCAAGAGACCCAGTACTTC.

This clonotype was observed many times. This chain connects TRBV20-1 to TRBJ2-1, with 9 bases aligning to TRBD2. Germline V lookup: CDR1 DFQATT, CDR2 SNEGSKA (reference sequence). J was trimmed by 2 bases and V by 3 bases; bases with no gene match: 17. CDR3 length: 19 amino acids. The CDR3 loop reads CSASPTQRRSGRTYNEQFF. CDR3 sequence (DNA): TGCAGTGCTAGTCCCACCCAACGTCGTAGCGGGAGAACCTACAATGAGCAGTTCTTC.

This clonotype was seen ten or more times. CDR3 amino acids: CASSLWVDGNEQFF. CDR3 DNA: TGCGCCAGCAGCCTGTGGGTGGACGGGAATGAGCAGTTCTTC. This chain joins TRBV4-3 and TRBJ2-1; D is unclear. CDR1 and CDR2 (germline): LGHNA, YSLEER. This CDR3 has 14 amino acids. The ends were cut back, 4 bases at V and 7 bases at J, with 14 bases in the middle.